This T cell receptor beta chain was sequenced in a study of T cell repertoires in cytomegalovirus infection (dated by TCRdb to about 2019). The study in broad terms: Donor HLA type was relevant to the analysis, as public TCR beta signatures indicated carriage of CMV infection together with the matching HLA type.

CDR1 GTSNPN and CDR2 SVGIG were looked up in the germline V gene (reference sequence). The germline V end is reduced by 3 bases and the J end by 2 bases; junction bases left unmatched: 2. From the cysteine up to the phenylalanine, the CDR3 has a length of 13 residues. Kept here is only the CDR3 DNA, which spans 39 bases and is read in frame from base 1. The table lists this clonotype with many counts. The antigen this receptor binds is unknown. Base qualities are not recorded, but no much larger clone differs from it by a single base. Sequencing was carried out with an Illumina HiSeq 1500. TCRdb reworked the public reads: Q25 trimming with fastp, MiXCR clone assembly, productive beta chains retained. Rows with one shared CDR3 protein collapse into an entry with the most common genes and DNA. The sample records about 180,000 distinct CDR3 sequences, around 14% of which are singletons. 27% of the sample goes to the ten largest clones.

Overall study results and their limits: The ex vivo response was dominated by HLA-C-restricted CMV-specific TCR beta clonotypes, which also provided the single most frequent clonotype in two of eight donors. Cumulative frequency of public TCR beta family members discriminated carriers of CMV infection plus the relevant HLA type in this cohort and an independent 352-donor cohort.

Sequencing used PBMCs. The sequence is built from TRBV30 and TRBJ2-7; 9 central nucleotides agree with TRBD1. This TCR came from a human donor in good health (CMV status not recorded). Some clones in this sample may be carry-over from other donors' samples. The CDR3 has the sequence CAWRGQGAYEQYF. The DNA sequence reads TGTGCCTGGAGGGGACAGGGCGCCTACGAGCAGTACTTC.